This is a list of T cell receptor beta chains from one sample in a study of T cells after yellow fever vaccination. A single record per CDR3 protein comes from TCRdb applying MiXCR to the 5' RACE reads. This sample has approximately 350,000 distinct CDR3 sequences, with under 14% found just once. The source material was PBMCs, sampled on the day of the first yellow fever vaccination. The receptors were sampled from a man aged 18 to 30 who received the YFV17D yellow fever vaccine. The CDR3 runs from the conserved cysteine through the conserved F or W. The D gene is left open where the match is weak. The size entry is marked missing in some rows and otherwise reads once, few, many or a size class.

v_gene	d_gene	j_gene	abundance	CDR3aa	CDR3nt
TRBV20-1	TRBD1	TRBJ1-1	NA	CSADHRDRGLISEAFF	TGCAGTGCGGATCACCGGGACAGGGGGTTAATCTCTGAAGCTTTCTTT
TRBV20-1	NA	TRBJ1-3	NA	CSAQRGPGNTIYF	TGCAGTGCCCAGCGGGGGCCTGGAAACACCATATATTTT
TRBV5-1	NA	TRBJ2-1	many	CASSGPTNNEQFF	TGCGCCAGCAGCGGCCCTACAAACAATGAGCAGTTCTTC
TRBV7-9	TRBD1	TRBJ2-1	NA	CASSTRDSNQFF	TGTGCCAGCAGCACAAGGGACAGCAATCAGTTCTTC
TRBV7-9	NA	TRBJ1-6	few	CASSLSGEGSPLHF	TGTGCCAGCAGCTTATCAGGGGAGGGTTCACCCCTCCACTTT
TRBV5-1	NA	TRBJ1-5	many	CASSPEGGLGGQPQHF	TGCGCCAGCAGCCCGGAGGGTGGCCTCGGCGGCCAGCCCCAGCATTTT
TRBV19	NA	TRBJ2-5	few	CASSPQEGETQYF	TGTGCCAGTAGTCCTCAAGAGGGAGAGACCCAGTACTTC
TRBV4-2	TRBD2	TRBJ2-3	few	CASSRFGLSGGNTDTQYF	TGTGCCAGCAGCCGATTCGGCCTTAGCGGGGGGAACACAGATACGCAGTATTTT
TRBV4-2	NA	TRBJ2-5	NA	CASSQAGASDSRQETQYF	TGTGCCAGCAGCCAAGCAGGGGCTTCGGACTCGCGTCAGGAGACCCAGTACTTC
TRBV9	NA	TRBJ2-3	few	CASSVAPVRLHTQYF	TGTGCCAGCAGCGTAGCCCCCGTCCGTCTCCATACGCAGTATTTT
TRBV29-1	NA	TRBJ2-1	NA	CSVELQSIINEQFF	TGCAGCGTTGAACTCCAGAGTATTATTAATGAGCAGTTCTTC
TRBV6-1	NA	TRBJ1-2	NA	CASTSGGVPSYGYTF	TGTGCCAGCACATCGGGAGGGGTCCCCAGTTATGGCTACACCTTC
TRBV5-5	TRBD1	TRBJ1-3	few	CASSRNGQGGINTIYF	TGTGCCAGCAGCCGGAATGGACAGGGGGGAATAAACACCATATATTTT
TRBV7-9	TRBD1	TRBJ1-5	NA	CASRQTGSSQPQHF	TGTGCCAGCAGACAGACAGGGTCCAGTCAGCCCCAGCATTTT
TRBV6-2/TRBV6-3	TRBD1	TRBJ1-5	NA	CASRGGQDGNQPQHF	TGTGCCAGCAGAGGGGGACAGGATGGGAATCAGCCCCAGCATTTT
TRBV6-1	NA	TRBJ2-6	NA	CASTVTDPGANVLTF	TGTGCCAGCACTGTGACAGACCCTGGGGCCAACGTCCTGACTTTC
TRBV12-3/TRBV12-4	TRBD1	TRBJ1-5	NA	CASIGTGRNQPQHF	TGTGCCAGCATCGGGACAGGGAGGAATCAGCCCCAGCATTTT
TRBV7-3	NA	TRBJ2-3	NA	CASSLRGPPDTQYF	TGTGCCAGCAGCTTACGAGGTCCCCCAGATACGCAGTATTTT
TRBV5-4	NA	TRBJ2-2	NA	CASSRYAGELFF	TGTGCCAGCAGCAGATATGCCGGGGAGCTGTTTTTT
TRBV15	NA	TRBJ2-2	few	CATSRDVELRGELFF	TGTGCCACCAGCAGAGATGTAGAGCTACGCGGGGAGCTGTTTTTT
TRBV20-1	TRBD1	TRBJ2-6	few	CSAYDRAAGANVLTF	TGCAGTGCTTATGACAGGGCGGCTGGGGCCAACGTCCTGACTTTC
TRBV4-1	NA	TRBJ1-4	NA	CASSQDPGLSEKLFF	TGCGCCAGCAGCCAAGATCCCGGACTGTCTGAAAAACTGTTTTTT
TRBV18	TRBD2	TRBJ2-5	many	CASSPPQWSGEETQYF	TGTGCCAGCTCACCTCCGCAGTGGAGCGGGGAAGAGACCCAGTACTTC
TRBV7-2	TRBD2	TRBJ2-3	NA	CASSLRFTSVPDTQYF	TGTGCCAGCAGCTTAAGGTTTACTAGCGTCCCAGATACGCAGTATTTT
TRBV20-1	TRBD1	TRBJ1-2	few	CSARLPTGGYGYTF	TGCAGTGCACGCCTCCCCACAGGGGGCTATGGCTACACCTTC
TRBV24-1	NA	TRBJ2-3	NA	CATSDPGDNTQYF	TGTGCCACCAGTGATCCAGGGGACAATACGCAGTATTTT
TRBV6-1	TRBD2	TRBJ2-3	few	CASRILAGGQDTQYF	TGTGCCAGCAGGATACTAGCGGGGGGGCAAGATACGCAGTATTTT
TRBV5-1	NA	TRBJ2-3	many	CASSRGPNQDTQYF	TGCGCCAGCAGCCGCGGGCCAAACCAAGATACGCAGTATTTT
TRBV12-3/TRBV12-4	NA	TRBJ1-1	few	CASTLGGGWDTEAFF	TGTGCCAGCACCCTGGGTGGGGGTTGGGACACTGAAGCTTTCTTT
TRBV12-3/TRBV12-4	NA	TRBJ2-7	NA	CASTPERGGTGASYEQYF	TGTGCCAGCACTCCCGAGCGGGGAGGGACAGGCGCCTCCTACGAGCAGTACTTC